This TCR beta chain was found in a study of cytomegalovirus exposure and HLA in healthy donors. Looking at the study overall: A previous analysis identified 95 million to 140 million unique TCR beta sequences derived from around 200 million T cells.

The CDR3 runs to 20 residues. CDR1 is SGHRS, CDR2 YFSETQ, per germline. The V gene end was trimmed by 0 bases and the J gene end by 0 bases; junction bases not matched to a gene: 10. The PCR used 60 Vbeta and 13 Jbeta primers. Profiled with immunoSEQ multiplex PCR; TCRdb holds only in-frame clones, not every one. The data contain fewer than 250,000 clones, approximately 79% of them singletons. Whole-study results and caveats: The study recorded over 150 TCR beta chains that were cytomegalovirus-associated. Associated with HLA alleles at 0.05 false discovery rate in a later analysis were about 17,000 TCR beta sequences.

Only a few counts were recorded for this clone. Its target is unknown. These donors counted as nominally healthy when sampled, but unrecorded immune exposures were likely. The sample was PBMCs. The chain carries TRBV5-1 and TRBJ2-6, with 9 bases aligning to TRBD1. This receptor was obtained from a woman under 30 in good health and CMV-seronegative. This CDR3 reads CASSLDQQGAPSSGANVLTF. CDR3 DNA sequence: TGCGCCAGCAGCTTGGATCAACAGGGGGCCCCGAGCTCTGGGGCCAACGTCCTGACTTTC. Full variable domain (rest looked up from reference TRBV5-1 and TRBJ2-6): KAGVTQTPRYLIKTRGQQVTLSCSPISGHRSVSWYQQTPGQGLQFLFEYFSETQRNKGNFPGRFSGRQFSNSRSEMNVSTLELGDSALYLCASSLDQQGAPSSGANVLTFGAGSRLTVL.